This TCR beta chain was sequenced during a study of cytomegalovirus exposure and HLA in healthy donors. As for this clone: Its antigen is unidentified.

CDR1 is SGHVS, CDR2 FQNEAQ, per germline. Trimming shortened V by 1 base and J by 2 bases, and 18 bases separated the two germline ends. CDR3 length equals 18 residues. PCR was performed using 60 Vbeta and 13 Jbeta primers. Using immunoSEQ multiplex PCR, the repertoire was profiled, and TCRdb retains in-frame clones only, with some absent. The sample includes under 200,000 clones, 82% seen only once; the top ten take around 1.5%. Study conclusions and caveats: As a later analysis showed, several of the most significant clusters appeared to be linked to common viral pathogens. Analysis was carried out at a later point, and it linked a missense DCLRE1C variant to TCR beta V- and J-gene trimming.

This chain connects TRBV7-8 to TRBJ2-4; possible D gene TRBD1, 7 bases. What was sequenced was PBMCs. The receptor was isolated from a girl aged 5 to 17 in good health and CMV-seropositive. The CDR3 DNA is TGTGCCAGCAGCTTAGAGGAGGGGACAGTCGAGACCAAAAACATTCAGTACTTC. Translated: CASSLEEGTVETKNIQYF.